This TCR beta chain was recorded in a study of blood T cell dynamics during melanoma immunotherapy. Study-level background: Standard first-line treatment here was pembrolizumab or nivolumab plus ipilimumab in metastatic melanoma.

Time point reported: pre-treatment baseline. Disease control meant complete response, partial response or stable disease at 12 weeks. The germline V gene has CDR1 MNHEY and CDR2 SMNVEV (reference sequence). The length of the CDR3 is 14 residues. The protocol was immunoSEQ multiplex PCR, while the TCRdb copy is restricted to in-frame clones and leaves out a portion. The sample consists of approximately 6,800 clones, approximately 84% of them appearing once. The origin of this receptor is a human donor with melanoma. The sample was blood, taken from a patient treated with checkpoint blockade. The gene calls are TRBV27 and TRBJ2-5; 11 positions match TRBD2. TRBJ2-7 matches the DNA end more closely, so the J call is doubtful. This chain's CDR3 is CASRLAGGRYEQYF. The CDR3 region has the DNA TGTGCCAGCAGGCTAGCGGGAGGTCGATACGAGCAGTACTTC.